Each of the 10 T cell receptor beta chains below was sequenced from the same sample in a study of CD8 T cells in Susac syndrome. RNA in amounts of about 0.45 to 1 ug was reverse transcribed with random hexamers. Each CDR3 protein gets one entry after TCRdb re-called the immunoSEQ multiplex PCR reads with MiXCR. The sample records 190,000 or so distinct CDR3 sequences, around 95% being singletons. Sequencing was carried out using CD4+ T cells from PBMCs. Receptors were obtained from a human donor with multiple sclerosis.

This sequence joins TRBV7-9 and TRBJ2-3; D may be TRBD1 (6 bases). The CDR3 sequence is 17 residues long. Trimming shortened V by 0 bases and J by 0 bases, and 13 bases separated the two germline ends. The germline gives CDR1 SEHNR, CDR2 FQNEAQ (reference sequence). CDR3 in amino acids: CASSLATPQGSTDTQYF. The CDR3 DNA reads as TGTGCCAGCAGCTTAGCAACCCCCCAGGGGAGCACAGATACGCAGTATTTT.

This clonotype has just one count. The rearrangement uses TRBV27 and TRBJ2-6; 9 bases fit TRBD2. In germline, CDR1 is MNHEY, CDR2 SMNVEV (reference sequence). The V gene end was trimmed by 2 bases and the J gene end by 1 base; junction bases not matched to a gene: 3. This CDR3 is built from 17 residues. The CDR3 loop reads CASSLLAGNSGANVLTF. The CDR3 bases are TGTGCCAGCAGTTTACTAGCGGGGAATTCTGGGGCCAACGTCCTGACTTTC.

This chain uses TRBV30 with TRBJ1-3; D gene ambiguous. The CDR3 extends over 14 amino acids. V shed 3 bases and J shed 4 bases, with 13 bases lying between them. Germline values: CDR1 GTSNPN, CDR2 SVGIG (reference sequence). CDR3 protein: CAWRGRGTGNTIYF. CDR3 coding DNA: TGTGCCTGGAGAGGGCGGGGAACCGGAAACACCATATATTTT. The whole variable domain, filled in from reference TRBV30 and TRBJ1-3, reads SQTIHQWPATLVQPVGSPLSLECTVEGTSNPNLYWYRQAAGRGLQLLFYSVGIGQISSEVPQNLSASRPQDRQFILSSKKLLLSDSGFYLCAWRGRGTGNTIYFGEGSWLTVV.

The genes are TRBV5-1 and TRBJ2-1; possibly TRBD1 for D (6 bases). The CDR3 is 15 residues long. The V and J ends lost 3 bases and 8 bases respectively, with 18 bases between them. CDR1 SGHRS and CDR2 YFSETQ come from the germline V gene. In DNA, the CDR3 is TGCGCCAGCAGCTACGGACACAGGGTTGACGATGAGCAGTTCTTC. This encodes CASSYGHRVDDEQFF. The full variable domain, its missing parts supplied by reference TRBV5-1 and TRBJ2-1, is KAGVTQTPRYLIKTRGQQVTLSCSPISGHRSVSWYQQTPGQGLQFLFEYFSETQRNKGNFPGRFSGRQFSNSRSEMNVSTLELGDSALYLCASSYGHRVDDEQFFGPGTRLTVL.

The rearrangement uses TRBV7-2 and TRBJ2-1; D is perhaps TRBD2 (5 bases). Germline V CDR1 and CDR2: SGHTA, FQGNSA. The V end lost 6 bases, the J end lost 7 bases, and 10 bases lay between the germline ends. The length of the CDR3 is 12 residues. Here the CDR3 DNA reads TGTGCCAGCAGGTCACCGGGGAATGAGCAGTTCTTC. Translated, it gives CASRSPGNEQFF.

The chain couples TRBV5-1 to TRBJ1-6; D ambiguous. Trimming removed 0 bases at V and 6 bases at J, with 7 bases between. Germline loops: CDR1 SGHRS, CDR2 YFSETQ. The CDR3 runs to 14 residues. The CDR3 is CASSLETANSPLHF. In nucleotides, the CDR3 is TGCGCCAGCAGCTTGGAGACGGCTAATTCACCCCTCCACTTT.

This clonotype was seen a single time. The chain carries TRBV29-1 and TRBJ1-1; D gene unclear. Germline-derived CDR1 and CDR2 are SQVTM and ANQGSEA. Trimming stripped 7 bases from V and 1 base from J, with 13 bases between. The CDR3 runs 13 residues. The CDR3 DNA follows: TGCAGCGCCACTTCCCTAGCGAACACTGAAGCTTTCTTT. It specifies CSATSLANTEAFF.

This clonotype has only one observation. CDR3 sequence (DNA): TGCAGTGCGGACCGAGGGCGGGGGGTCTACAATGAGCAGTTCTTC. Translation: CSADRGRGVYNEQFF. The chain couples TRBV20-1 to TRBJ2-1; 8 nucleotides align to TRBD2. This CDR3 comprises 15 residues. J lost 3 bases, V lost 6 bases, and 10 bases had no gene match. Germline V CDR1 and CDR2: DFQATT, SNEGSKA (reference sequence).

This clonotype was seen a single time. The chain is built from TRBV5-1 and TRBJ1-5, with a weak D call TRBD1 (5 bases). V was pared by 4 bases and J by 2 bases, with 13 bases between. Germline V lookup: CDR1 SGHRS, CDR2 YFSETQ. This CDR3 comprises 15 residues. The CDR3 bases are TGCGCCAGCAGCCTGGACACCCCTGGCAATCAGCCCCAGCATTTT. Protein sequence: CASSLDTPGNQPQHF.

This clonotype has a handful of counts. V and J are TRBV6-2 or TRBV6-3 and TRBJ1-1; D remains ambiguous. The V gene lost 2 bases and the J gene lost 3 bases, with 1 base spanning the gap. The CDR3 has 11 amino acids. The germline gives CDR1 MNHEY, CDR2 SVGEGT. The CDR3 sequence is CASSYDTEAFF. In nucleotides, the CDR3 is TGTGCCAGCAGTTACGACACTGAAGCTTTCTTT.